This is a list of T cell receptor beta chains from one sample in a study of blood T cell repertoires in COVID-19. Profiled with immunoSEQ multiplex PCR; TCRdb holds only in-frame clones, not every one. The data contain 350,000 to 450,000 clones, 80% to 95% of them singletons. The sample was PBMCs or T cells enriched from blood (not recorded which). These TCRs come from a woman in her forties who had been exposed to COVID-19. Both conserved end residues are part of each CDR3. A D gene is named only where the DNA matches it firmly. The size entry is marked missing in some rows and otherwise reads once, few, many or a size class.

>.|.|TRBV5-1|TRBJ2-4
CASSPFPGLAKNIQYF
TGCGCCAGCAGCCCGTTCCCGGGTCTAGCCAAAAACATTCAGTACTTC
>.|.|TRBV7-8|TRBJ1-5
CASSDRPNQPQHF
TGTGCCAGCAGCGACAGGCCAAATCAGCCCCAGCATTTT
>.|.|TRBV19|TRBJ1-2
CASSIVQANYGYTF
TGTGCCAGTAGTATCGTCCAGGCCAACTATGGCTACACCTTC
>.|TRBD1|TRBV4-1|TRBJ1-2
CASSQGDRLYGYTF
TGCGCCAGCAGCCAAGGGGACAGGCTCTATGGCTACACCTTC
>.|.|TRBV7-9|TRBJ1-1
CASSLVGGATEAFF
TGTGCCAGCAGCTTAGTGGGGGGGGCCACTGAAGCTTTCTTT
>.|.|TRBV27|TRBJ2-2
CASSQNAGELFF
TGTGCCAGCAGTCAGAATGCCGGGGAGCTGTTTTTT
>once|TRBD1|TRBV5-1|TRBJ2-2
CASSLAGGTGELFF
TGCGCCAGCAGCTTGGCAGGGGGCACCGGGGAGCTGTTTTTT
>.|TRBD2|TRBV11-2|TRBJ2-7
CASSLGGGLAGEQYF
TGTGCCAGCAGCTTAGGGGGGGGACTAGCGGGAGAGCAGTACTTC
>.|TRBD1|TRBV19|TRBJ1-2
CASSSTPDRGRPGYTF
TGTGCCAGTAGTTCAACCCCGGACAGGGGGCGGCCTGGCTACACCTTC
>.|TRBD1|TRBV2|TRBJ1-1
CASTKDRGGSTEAFF
TGTGCCAGCACTAAGGACAGGGGAGGGAGCACTGAAGCTTTCTTT
>.|TRBD1|TRBV12-3/TRBV12-4|TRBJ1-2
CASSYRGGYTF
TGTGCCAGCAGTTACAGGGGCGGCTACACCTTC
>once|.|TRBV19|TRBJ1-5
CASSKGDRNQPQHF
TGTGCCAGTAGTAAAGGGGATCGCAATCAGCCCCAGCATTTT
>.|.|TRBV5-1|TRBJ1-3
CASSPREGSGNTIYF
TGCGCCAGCAGCCCGAGGGAGGGCTCTGGAAACACCATATATTTT
>.|TRBD1|TRBV6-7|TRBJ2-5
CASSYNFHRDSQETQYF
TGTGCCAGCAGTTATAACTTCCATAGGGACAGCCAAGAGACCCAGTACTTC
>.|.|TRBV4-1|TRBJ1-2
CASSQDPTSVLSGYTF
TGCGCCAGCAGCCAAGATCCTACCTCGGTCTTGAGTGGCTACACCTTC
>.|.|TRBV20-1|TRBJ1-2
CKLEGNYGYTF
TGCAAGCTGGAGGGGAACTATGGCTACACCTTC
>few|TRBD1|TRBV28|TRBJ1-2
CASSPGGSNYGYTF
TGTGCCAGCAGTCCAGGGGGCTCTAACTATGGCTACACCTTC
>.|TRBD1|TRBV6-5|TRBJ2-2
CASSRDSANTGELFF
TGTGCCAGCAGTCGGGACAGCGCGAACACCGGGGAGCTGTTTTTT
>.|.|TRBV7-2|TRBJ1-3
CASSLSHRGSSGNTIYF
TGTGCCAGCAGCCTCTCTCACCGGGGGAGCTCTGGAAACACCATATATTTT
>.|TRBD1|TRBV25-1|TRBJ1-6
CASSETRTGDNSPLHF
TGTGCCAGCAGTGAAACCCGAACAGGGGATAATTCACCCCTCCACTTT
>.|.|TRBV2|TRBJ2-7
CASREDVRSEQYF
TGTGCCAGCAGGGAAGACGTGCGGAGCGAGCAGTACTTC
>.|.|TRBV9|TRBJ1-1
CASSVGGTEAFF
TGTGCCAGCAGCGTGGGGGGCACTGAAGCTTTCTTT
>.|.|TRBV10-1|TRBJ1-1
CASSESERGAGHTEAFF
TGCGCCAGCAGTGAGTCCGAACGCGGGGCTGGGCACACTGAAGCTTTCTTT
>.|.|TRBV3-1/TRBV3-2|TRBJ1-3
CASSQLRPGTHSGNTIYF
TGTGCCAGCAGCCAATTAAGACCGGGAACCCACTCTGGAAACACCATATATTTT
>.|.|TRBV12-3/TRBV12-4|TRBJ1-6
CASRPAGVSPLHF
TGTGCCAGCCGTCCGGCCGGGGTTTCACCCCTCCACTTT
>.|.|TRBV10-3|TRBJ1-1
CAISERGGVNTEAFF
TGTGCCATCAGTGAGAGGGGGGGGGTGAACACTGAAGCTTTCTTT
>.|TRBD2|TRBV11-1|TRBJ2-5
CASSLESGGETQYF
TGTGCCAGCAGCTTAGAATCGGGAGGGGAGACCCAGTACTTC
>once|.|TRBV14|TRBJ2-3
CASSSAAGFVVGDTQYF
TGTGCCAGCAGCTCCGCGGCGGGCTTCGTCGTTGGAGATACGCAGTATTTT
>.|.|TRBV12-3/TRBV12-4|TRBJ1-1
CASSTHTEAFF
TGTGCCAGCAGTACACACACTGAAGCTTTCTTT
>.|TRBD2|TRBV5-4|TRBJ2-5
CASSHVAGGPGETQYF
TGTGCCAGCAGCCACGTAGCGGGGGGGCCCGGGGAGACCCAGTACTTC
>.|.|TRBV7-2|TRBJ2-1
CASSLGQHSYNEQFF
TGTGCCAGCAGCTTAGGACAGCACTCCTACAATGAGCAGTTCTTC
>.|TRBD1|TRBV6-1|TRBJ2-5
CASSDDRGLKKETQYF
TGTGCCAGCAGTGATGACAGGGGGCTCAAGAAGGAGACCCAGTACTTC
>.|TRBD1|TRBV24-1|TRBJ2-2
CATKGGPGELFF
TGTGCCACCAAAGGGGGCCCCGGGGAGCTGTTTTTT
>.|.|TRBV29-1|TRBJ1-2
CSVEVGDTLNGYTF
TGCAGCGTTGAAGTCGGGGACACCTTAAATGGCTACACCTTC
>.|TRBD2|TRBV19|TRBJ2-3
CASSMFTSGKGTQYF
TGTGCCAGTAGTATGTTCACTAGCGGGAAGGGTACGCAGTATTTT
>once|TRBD2|TRBV18|TRBJ2-5
CASSPVLAAQETQYF
TGTGCCAGCTCACCCGTTCTAGCGGCCCAAGAGACCCAGTACTTC
>.|.|TRBV30|TRBJ1-5
CAWSSGDGQPQHF
TGTGCCTGGAGTTCAGGGGACGGTCAGCCCCAGCATTTT
>.|TRBD1|TRBV19|TRBJ2-7
CASSMVAGGPYEQYF
TGTGCCAGTAGTATGGTCGCAGGGGGCCCCTACGAGCAGTACTTC
>.|.|TRBV19|TRBJ1-5
CASSIAQGQPQHF
TGTGCCAGTAGTATAGCTCAGGGCCAGCCCCAGCATTTT
>.|TRBD1|TRBV12-3/TRBV12-4|TRBJ2-7
CASRRQGTYEQYF
TGTGCCAGCAGGCGACAGGGGACGTACGAGCAGTACTTC
>.|.|TRBV29-1|TRBJ2-5
CSGEGGEETQYF
TGCAGCGGGGAGGGGGGAGAAGAGACCCAGTACTTC
>once|.|TRBV7-6|TRBJ1-1
CASSLGSVGVGTEAFF
TGTGCCAGCAGCTTAGGCTCTGTAGGGGTGGGCACTGAAGCTTTCTTT
>.|TRBD1|TRBV5-8|TRBJ1-2
CASSLIPGQGFILRYTF
TGTGCCAGCAGCCTAATCCCGGGACAGGGTTTCATCCTCCGCTACACCTTC
>.|.|TRBV13|TRBJ1-4
CASSVRGTNEKLFF
TGTGCCAGCAGCGTAAGGGGAACTAATGAAAAACTGTTTTTT
>.|.|TRBV9|TRBJ2-7
CASSVATGAYEQYF
TGTGCCAGCAGCGTAGCTACGGGGGCCTACGAGCAGTACTTC